These T cell receptor beta chains were read from a single sample in a study of identical twins. TCRdb redid the calling of the 5' RACE reads with MiXCR, one entry per CDR3 protein. The data show 210,000 or so distinct CDR3 sequences, with 7.5% seen just once and about 1.9% held by the top ten. These data were also reused for a study on yellow fever vaccine responses in identical twins.

The sequenced sample was memory (CD45RO+) T cells sorted from blood. The receptors derive from a woman in her late teens or twenties in good health. CDR3s include the opening cysteine and the closing phenylalanine or tryptophan. Each record gives: J gene, V gene, clone size, D gene, CDR3 protein, CDR3 DNA. A D gene is named only where the DNA matches it firmly. Only part of the rows carry a size: once, few, many, or a class if the clone is expanded.

j_call: TRBJ2-2; v_call: TRBV10-1; clone_size: few; d_call: TRBD1; cdr3_aa: CASSRDRGNGELFF; cdr3_nt: TGCGCCAGCTCCCGGGACAGGGGTAACGGGGAGCTGTTTTTT
j_call: TRBJ2-7; v_call: TRBV11-2; clone_size: many; d_call: -; cdr3_aa: CASSLKPGLTLGIYEQYF; cdr3_nt: TGTGCCAGCAGCTTAAAACCGGGCCTCACTTTGGGCATCTACGAGCAGTACTTC
j_call: TRBJ1-4; v_call: TRBV3-1; clone_size: -; d_call: -; cdr3_aa: CASSLRAATNEKLFF; cdr3_nt: TGTGCCAGCAGCCTTAGAGCGGCAACTAATGAAAAACTGTTTTTT
j_call: TRBJ2-7; v_call: TRBV14; clone_size: many; d_call: -; cdr3_aa: CASSRQLSYEQYF; cdr3_nt: TGTGCCAGCTCGAGGCAGCTCTCCTACGAGCAGTACTTC
j_call: TRBJ2-1; v_call: TRBV29-1; clone_size: -; d_call: TRBD2; cdr3_aa: CSVETSGRGNEQFF; cdr3_nt: TGCAGCGTTGAAACTAGCGGGAGGGGAAATGAGCAGTTCTTC
j_call: TRBJ1-1; v_call: TRBV2; clone_size: few; d_call: TRBD1; cdr3_aa: CASYLTGGVAFF; cdr3_nt: TGTGCCAGCTACCTAACAGGGGGGGTGGCTTTCTTT
j_call: TRBJ2-6; v_call: TRBV7-8; clone_size: few; d_call: -; cdr3_aa: CASSSAGVLTF; cdr3_nt: TGTGCCAGCAGTTCCGCCGGAGTCCTGACTTTC
j_call: TRBJ2-5; v_call: TRBV28; clone_size: -; d_call: -; cdr3_aa: CASRKGYWGETQYF; cdr3_nt: TGTGCCAGCAGGAAGGGGTACTGGGGAGAGACCCAGTACTTC
j_call: TRBJ2-5; v_call: TRBV10-3; clone_size: -; d_call: TRBD2; cdr3_aa: CAISAVREGETQYF; cdr3_nt: TGTGCCATCAGTGCGGTCAGGGAGGGAGAGACCCAGTACTTC
j_call: TRBJ1-5; v_call: TRBV14; clone_size: -; d_call: TRBD1; cdr3_aa: CASSQQGVNQPQHF; cdr3_nt: TGTGCCAGCAGCCAGCAGGGGGTGAATCAGCCCCAGCATTTT
j_call: TRBJ2-2; v_call: TRBV7-2; clone_size: -; d_call: -; cdr3_aa: CASSDTAGELFF; cdr3_nt: TGTGCCAGCAGCGATACAGCCGGGGAGCTGTTTTTT